The 4 T cell receptor beta chains in this list originate from one sample, sequenced in a study of early T cells in non-severe SARS-CoV-2 infection. TCRdb ran MiXCR on the 5' RACE reads and lists one entry per CDR3 protein. Found here are tens of thousands of distinct CDR3 sequences, 9% to 10% of them singletons; the top ten hold roughly an eighth. Source material: whole blood. The receptor source for this set is an adult who was a healthcare worker with PCR-confirmed SARS-CoV-2 infection or an uninfected control (not recorded which).

This clonotype was detected many times. The CDR3 coding sequence is TGTGCCAGCAGGCCCTCGGGGTTCTACGAGCAGTACTTC. It encodes CASRPSGFYEQYF. V and J are TRBV12-3 or TRBV12-4 and TRBJ2-7; D is possibly TRBD2 (5 bases). V was pared by 6 bases and J by 3 bases, with 12 bases between. This CDR3 spans 13 amino acids.

This clonotype was picked up many times. The chain carries TRBV5-1 and TRBJ1-1; a possible D gene is TRBD1 (5 bases). Germline V gene data show CDR1 as SGHRS and CDR2 as YFSETQ. This CDR3 spans 16 amino acids. Trimming took 2 bases from V and 1 from J, leaving 15 bases between them. DNA of the CDR3: TGCGCCAGCAGCTTTGGTTTCGGGACGGAGAACACTGAAGCTTTCTTT. It encodes CASSFGFGTENTEAFF.

This clonotype was seen ten or more times. The chain employs TRBV29-1 and TRBJ2-5; 11 bases align to TRBD2. With V trimmed by 6 bases and J by 2 bases, 17 bases remained unmatched. The CDR3 sequence is 18 residues long. Germline CDR1 and CDR2: SQVTM and ANQGSEA. The CDR3 loop reads CSVGRMVSGGAWQETQYF. The DNA of the CDR3 is TGCAGCGTGGGGCGAATGGTTAGCGGGGGGGCTTGGCAAGAGACCCAGTACTTC.

Only a few counts were recorded for this clonotype. The chain carries TRBV4-3 and TRBJ1-2; 7 bases line up with TRBD1. This CDR3 region has 15 residues. Trimming took 0 bases from V and 3 from J; bases not matched to a gene: 4. Per germline, CDR1 LGHNA and CDR2 YSLEER. CDR3 amino acids: CASSQELTGDYGYTF. In DNA form, the CDR3 reads TGCGCCAGCAGCCAAGAGCTAACAGGGGACTATGGCTACACCTTC.